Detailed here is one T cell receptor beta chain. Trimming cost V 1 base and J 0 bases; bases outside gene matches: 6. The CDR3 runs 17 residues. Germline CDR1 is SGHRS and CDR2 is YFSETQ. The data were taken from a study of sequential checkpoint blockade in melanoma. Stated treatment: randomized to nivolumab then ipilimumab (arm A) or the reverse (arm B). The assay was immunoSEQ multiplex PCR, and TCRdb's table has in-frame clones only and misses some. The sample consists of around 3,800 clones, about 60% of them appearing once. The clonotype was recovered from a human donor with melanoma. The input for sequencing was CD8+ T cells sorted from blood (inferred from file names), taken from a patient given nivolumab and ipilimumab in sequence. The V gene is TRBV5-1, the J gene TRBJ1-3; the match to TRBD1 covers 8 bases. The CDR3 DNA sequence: TGCGCCAGCAGCTTGATAACAGGGGGGAGCTCTGGAAACACCATATATTTT. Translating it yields CASSLITGGSSGNTIYF.